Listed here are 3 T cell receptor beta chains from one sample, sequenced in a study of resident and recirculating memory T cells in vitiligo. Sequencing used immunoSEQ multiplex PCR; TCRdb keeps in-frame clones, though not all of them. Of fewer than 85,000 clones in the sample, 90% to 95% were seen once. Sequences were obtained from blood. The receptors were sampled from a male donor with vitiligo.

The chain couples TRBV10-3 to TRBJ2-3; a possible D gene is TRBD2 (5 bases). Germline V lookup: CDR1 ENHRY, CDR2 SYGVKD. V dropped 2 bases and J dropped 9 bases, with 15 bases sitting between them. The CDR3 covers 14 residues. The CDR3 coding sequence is TGTGCCATCAGTGAGATGCCCGCCGGGGAGACGCAGTATTTT. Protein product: CAISEMPAGETQYF.

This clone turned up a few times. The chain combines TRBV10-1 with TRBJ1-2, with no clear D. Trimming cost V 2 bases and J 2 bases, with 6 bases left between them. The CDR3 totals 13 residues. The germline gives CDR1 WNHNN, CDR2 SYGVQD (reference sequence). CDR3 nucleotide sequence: TGCGCCAGCAGTGAGGCCGGGAACTATGGCTACACCTTC. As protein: CASSEAGNYGYTF.

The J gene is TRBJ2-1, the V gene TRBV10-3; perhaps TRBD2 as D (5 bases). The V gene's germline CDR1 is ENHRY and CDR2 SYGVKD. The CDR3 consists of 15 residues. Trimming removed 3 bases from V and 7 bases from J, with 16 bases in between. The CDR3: CAISEAAAGRNEQFF. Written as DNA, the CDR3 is TGTGCCATCAGTGAAGCGGCCGCGGGCCGGAATGAGCAGTTCTTC.